These 25 T cell receptor beta chains originate from one sample sequenced in a study of post-analysis software for immune sequencing data. TCR beta cDNA libraries included unique molecular identifiers. TCRdb passed the PCR reads through MiXCR, listing each CDR3 protein once. Of roughly 800,000 distinct CDR3 sequences listed, under 60% were seen once; the top ten hold roughly 4.9%. Study-wide findings and caveats: A handful of TRBV segments (TRBV5-6, TRBV5-1 and TRBV20-1 among them) occurred more frequently in patients than in controls.

For these TCRs, the target antigens are not known. The specimen was blood. These receptors came from a girl aged 10-17 years with multiple sclerosis.

This clonotype was counted a few times. The chain is built from TRBV27 and TRBJ2-7, with 10 bases aligning to TRBD1. V shed 6 bases and J 2 bases; nucleotides not matched to a gene: 7. In germline, CDR1 is MNHEY, CDR2 SMNVEV (reference sequence). The CDR3 runs 15 residues. CDR3: CASRATGGAPYEQYF. DNA of the CDR3: TGTGCCAGCAGGGCGACAGGGGGCGCCCCCTACGAGCAGTACTTC.

There are a few counts of this clonotype. The CDR3 DNA reads TGTGCCATCGGGTTTTCGGCAGGAGAGCACGAGCAGTACTTC. Its translation: CAIGFSAGEHEQYF. The V call is TRBV10-3, the J call TRBJ2-5; no clear D gene. The J call is uncertain, as TRBJ2-7 better fits the DNA end. Germline V gives CDR1 ENHRY, CDR2 SYGVKD. The CDR3 covers 14 residues.

The genes are TRBV13 and TRBJ1-2, with a possible D match to TRBD1 (5 bases). The CDR3 length is 18 residues. The germline CDR1 and CDR2 sequences are PRHDT and FYEKMQ (reference sequence). V was trimmed by 0 bases and J by 4 bases, leaving 21 bases between them. This CDR3 is CASSLGRRGPSDGYGYTF. For the CDR3, the DNA is TGTGCCAGCAGCTTAGGTCGTAGGGGTCCTTCCGACGGCTATGGCTACACCTTC.

This sequence joins TRBV20-1 and TRBJ2-4; TRBD2 matches at 10 bases. Germline lookup yields CDR1 DFQATT and CDR2 SNEGSKA (reference sequence). Trimming took 3 bases from V and 8 from J; bases not matched to a gene: 10. The CDR3 contains 15 residues. The CDR3 DNA is TGCAGTGCTAGTGGGGTAGCGGGAGGTAGGGACATTCAGTACTTC. Protein: CSASGVAGGRDIQYF.

The chain has TRBV6-6 and TRBJ2-3; TRBD2 aligns across 12 bases. V gave up 4 bases and J gave up 5 bases; unmatched junction bases: 7. This CDR3 contains 16 residues. Germline loops: CDR1 MNHNY, CDR2 SVGAGI (reference sequence). CDR3 nucleotides: TGTGCCAGCAGTTTACGACTAGCGGGAGTGGTAGATACGCAGTATTTT. Protein product: CASSLRLAGVVDTQYF.

The chain combines TRBV5-1 with TRBJ2-1; D not resolved. With 7 bases removed from V and 1 base from J, the gap between germline ends came to 6 bases. The germline gives CDR1 SGHRS, CDR2 YFSETQ. This CDR3 has 12 residues. Written as DNA, the CDR3 is TGCGCCAGCGGCGCATCCTACAATGAGCAGTTCTTC. Encoded protein: CASGASYNEQFF.

This clonotype appeared once. The chain employs TRBV12-3 or TRBV12-4 and TRBJ2-5; TRBD1 matches at 10 bases. Trimming took 3 bases from V and 5 from J; bases not matched to a gene: 6. This CDR3 has 15 residues. DNA for the CDR3: TGTGCCAGCAGTTTGACAGGGGGCCTGCGCGAGACCCAGTACTTC. Its protein is CASSLTGGLRETQYF.

The chain has TRBV4-3 and TRBJ2-4; weak D call: TRBD2 (6 bases). Judging by the DNA end, TRBJ2-7 fits better; the J call may be wrong. Germline loops: CDR1 LGHNA, CDR2 YSLEER. The CDR3 runs 14 residues. This chain's CDR3 is CASSQGRGAYEQYF. The DNA of the CDR3 is TGCGCCAGCAGCCAAGGCCGCGGGGCTTACGAGCAGTACTTC.

The chain uses TRBV29-1 and TRBJ2-5; D is perhaps TRBD2 (6 bases). CDR1 and CDR2 from the germline V gene are SQVTM and ANQGSEA. The CDR3 consists of 12 residues. V dropped 7 bases and J dropped 11 bases, with 20 bases sitting between them. The CDR3 DNA reads TGCAGCGGAGTCTGGGCCGGCGGGGAGCAGTACTTC. Translating gives CSGVWAGGEQYF.

Only a few counts were recorded for this clonotype. The CDR3: CSVEVGGGLGRVYGYTF. CDR3 in DNA: TGCAGCGTTGAAGTAGGGGGCGGGCTAGGTCGGGTCTATGGCTACACCTTC. The chain joins TRBV29-1 to TRBJ1-2; 7 bases are shared with TRBD1. Germline values: CDR1 SQVTM, CDR2 ANQGSEA. CDR3 length: 17 residues. Trimming cost V 1 base and J 4 bases; bases outside gene matches: 15.

The V and J genes are TRBV11-2 and TRBJ2-7; no reliable D call. V lost 0 bases to trimming and J lost 5 bases, with 17 bases between them. The CDR3 is made up of 16 amino acids. From germline, CDR1 is SGHAT and CDR2 FQNNGV. CDR3 in DNA: TGTGCCAGCAGCTTAGATCCCGCGATGGCCACCCACGAGCAGTACTTC. Protein: CASSLDPAMATHEQYF.

This clonotype was detected a few times. The chain recombines TRBV7-2 with TRBJ2-7, with 12 bases fitting TRBD2. J lost 3 bases, V lost 5 bases, and 5 bases had no gene match. The length of the CDR3 is 15 residues. CDR1 and CDR2 (germline): SGHTA, FQGNSA. The CDR3 DNA sequence: TGTGCCAGCAGCGTCGGACTAGCGGGATTCTACGAGCAGTACTTC. Translated: CASSVGLAGFYEQYF.

This chain joins TRBV28 and TRBJ1-5; a weak D match, TRBD1 (5 bases). The CDR3 is 13 residues long. The germline V gene has CDR1 MDHEN and CDR2 SYDVKM. With 7 bases removed from V and 7 bases from J, the gap between germline ends came to 14 bases. The CDR3 here is CASTPGPGQPQHF. DNA for the CDR3: TGTGCCAGCACCCCGGGTCCAGGGCAGCCCCAGCATTTT.

The J gene is TRBJ2-1, the V gene TRBV20-1; TRBD2 aligns across 10 bases. Germline V gene sequence: CDR1 DFQATT, CDR2 SNEGSKA (reference sequence). After removal of 5 bases from V and 3 bases from J, the junction contained 10 bases not matched to a gene. There are 16 residues in the CDR3. This CDR3 is CSALVPLAGDYNEQFF. The CDR3 region has the DNA TGCAGTGCTCTAGTACCCCTAGCGGGAGACTACAATGAGCAGTTCTTC.

This clonotype appeared a few times. The rearrangement uses TRBV29-1 and TRBJ1-1; D remains unclear. CDR3 size: 14 residues. In germline, CDR1 is SQVTM, CDR2 ANQGSEA. V was trimmed by 7 bases and J by 1 base, leaving 16 bases between them. DNA for the CDR3: TGCAGCGCTTGGATAGGAGGCTCGAACACTGAAGCTTTCTTT. This gives the protein CSAWIGGSNTEAFF.

The rearrangement uses TRBV5-1 and TRBJ2-5, with TRBD2 matching over 12 bases. Germline CDR1 reads SGHRS; CDR2 reads YFSETQ. With V trimmed by 2 bases and J by 3 bases, 11 bases remained unmatched. The CDR3 is 18 residues long. In DNA form, the CDR3 reads TGCGCCAGCAGCTTAAAAGGACGGACTAGCGGGACTAAAGAGACCCAGTACTTC. This gives the protein CASSLKGRTSGTKETQYF.

The V and J genes are TRBV7-9 and TRBJ1-1; 8 bases match TRBD1. The CDR3 sequence is 12 residues long. Per germline, CDR1 SEHNR and CDR2 FQNEAQ (reference sequence). Trimming removed 7 bases from V and 10 bases from J; junction bases left unmatched: 8. CDR3 in amino acids: CASTQEDRVAFF. CDR3 bases: TGTGCCAGCACCCAAGAGGACAGGGTAGCTTTCTTT.

This clonotype was detected only a few times. V is TRBV4-2 and J is TRBJ2-5; no definite D call. CDR3 length: 15 residues. Germline assignment: CDR1 LGHNA and CDR2 YNFKEQ. Trimming pared 0 bases from V and 1 base from J, leaving 9 bases between. The CDR3 is CASSQDVGLQETQYF. CDR3 bases: TGTGCCAGCAGCCAAGATGTGGGCCTCCAAGAGACCCAGTACTTC.

This chain joins TRBV25-1 and TRBJ2-1, with no clear D. The V end lost 2 bases, the J end lost 6 bases, and 14 bases lay between the germline ends. CDR1 is MGHDK and CDR2 is SYGVNS in the germline V gene. The CDR3 length is 15 residues. The CDR3 reads CASSEGMSASNEQFF. The CDR3 DNA reads TGTGCCAGCAGTGAAGGGATGTCTGCGTCCAATGAGCAGTTCTTC.

This sequence joins TRBV28 and TRBJ2-5; 10 bases map to TRBD1. The DNA end is more similar to TRBJ2-7, so the J call may be wrong. The V gene's germline CDR1 is MDHEN and CDR2 SYDVKM. The CDR3 runs 15 residues. CDR3 DNA sequence: TGTGCCAGCAGTTCCTTCCGGGACAGGGGCGACGAGCAGTACTTC. Protein: CASSSFRDRGDEQYF.

The sample holds a few counts of this clonotype. The V call is TRBV4-3, the J call TRBJ2-1; D might be TRBD2 (5 bases). Germline lookup yields CDR1 LGHNA and CDR2 YSLEER. The CDR3 is 16 amino acids. The ends were cut back, 0 bases at V and 1 base at J, with 10 bases in the middle. The CDR3 sequence is CASSQDAAASYNEQFF. The CDR3 coding sequence is TGCGCCAGCAGCCAAGATGCAGCGGCTTCCTACAATGAGCAGTTCTTC.

The rearrangement joins TRBV15 to TRBJ2-7; D perhaps matches TRBD1 (8 bases). Germline V gene data show CDR1 as LNHNV and CDR2 as YYDKDF (reference sequence). Trimming took off 2 bases at V and 3 bases at J, with 17 bases between the two ends. The length of the CDR3 is 16 residues. CDR3 amino acids: CATSRTRQGTNYEQYF. Written as DNA, the CDR3 is TGTGCCACCAGCAGAACAAGACAGGGGACTAACTACGAGCAGTACTTC.

This clonotype was found once. The chain joins TRBV5-1 to TRBJ1-5, with unresolved D. V dropped 1 base and J dropped 0 bases, with 5 bases sitting between them. In germline, CDR1 is SGHRS, CDR2 YFSETQ. The CDR3 runs 14 residues. CDR3 nucleotide sequence: TGCGCCAGCAGCTTGTCTGCTAGCAATCAGCCCCAGCATTTT. Amino acids: CASSLSASNQPQHF.

This chain uses TRBV20-1 with TRBJ2-2, with D perhaps matching TRBD2 (5 bases). Trimming took off 0 bases at V and 0 bases at J, with 11 bases between the two ends. Germline V gene sequence: CDR1 DFQATT, CDR2 SNEGSKA (reference sequence). CDR3 length: 16 residues. CDR3 in DNA: TGCAGTGCTAGAGAAACACCCGGGACGAACACCGGGGAGCTGTTTTTT. Translating gives CSARETPGTNTGELFF.

This clonotype has a single count. Germline and junction disagree at one end, which may indicate a read error. The genes are TRBV20-1 and TRBJ1-1; TRBD1 matches 8 bases. Germline V CDR1 and CDR2: DFQATT, SNEGSKA (reference sequence). CDR3 length: 13 residues. The CDR3 loop reads CSAKGQANTEAFF. The CDR3, as DNA: TGTAGTGCTAAGGGACAGGCGAACACTGAAGCTTTCTTT.